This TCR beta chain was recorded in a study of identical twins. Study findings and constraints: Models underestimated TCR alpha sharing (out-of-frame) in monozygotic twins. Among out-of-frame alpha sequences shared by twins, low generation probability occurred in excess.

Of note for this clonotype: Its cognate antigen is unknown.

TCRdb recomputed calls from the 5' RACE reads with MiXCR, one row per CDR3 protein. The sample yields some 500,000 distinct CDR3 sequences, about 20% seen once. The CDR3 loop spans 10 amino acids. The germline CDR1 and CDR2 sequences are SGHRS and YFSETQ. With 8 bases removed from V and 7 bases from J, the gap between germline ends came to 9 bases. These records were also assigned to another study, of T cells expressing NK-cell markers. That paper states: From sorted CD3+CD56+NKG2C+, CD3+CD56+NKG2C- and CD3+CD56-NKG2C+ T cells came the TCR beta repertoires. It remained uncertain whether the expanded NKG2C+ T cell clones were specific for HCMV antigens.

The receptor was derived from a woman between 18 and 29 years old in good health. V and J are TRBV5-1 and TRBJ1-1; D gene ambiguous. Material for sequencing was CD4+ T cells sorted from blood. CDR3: CASQTDEAFF. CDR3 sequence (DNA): TGCGCCAGTCAAACAGATGAAGCTTTCTTT. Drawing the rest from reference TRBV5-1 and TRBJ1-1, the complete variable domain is KAGVTQTPRYLIKTRGQQVTLSCSPISGHRSVSWYQQTPGQGLQFLFEYFSETQRNKGNFPGRFSGRQFSNSRSEMNVSTLELGDSALYLCASQTDEAFFGQGTRLTVV.